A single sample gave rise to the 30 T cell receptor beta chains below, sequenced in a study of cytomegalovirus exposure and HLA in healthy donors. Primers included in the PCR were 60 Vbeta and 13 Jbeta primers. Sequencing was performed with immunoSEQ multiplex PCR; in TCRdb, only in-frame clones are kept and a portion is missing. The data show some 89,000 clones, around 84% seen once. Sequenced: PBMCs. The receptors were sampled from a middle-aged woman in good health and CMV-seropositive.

This CDR3 reads CASSPGTTYPTIYF. In nucleotides, the CDR3 is TGTGCCAGCAGCCCCGGGACAACTTATCCCACCATATATTTT. The chain is built from TRBV11-3 and TRBJ1-3, with D maybe TRBD1 (6 bases). The CDR3 spans 14 residues. V gave up 5 bases and J gave up 9 bases, with 17 bases separating them. Per germline, CDR1 SGHNT and CDR2 YENEEA.

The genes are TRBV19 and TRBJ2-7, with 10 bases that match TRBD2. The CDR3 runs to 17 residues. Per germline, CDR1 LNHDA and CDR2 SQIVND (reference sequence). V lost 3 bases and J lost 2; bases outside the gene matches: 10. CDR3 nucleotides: TGTGCCAGTAGTATGAGCTCCCCTAGCGGGAGTACCTACGAGCAGTACTTC. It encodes CASSMSSPSGSTYEQYF. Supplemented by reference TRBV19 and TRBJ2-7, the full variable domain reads DGGITQSPKYLFRKEGQNVTLSCEQNLNHDAMYWYRQDPGQGLRLIYYSQIVNDFQKGDIAEGYSVSREKKESFPLTVTSAQKNPTAFYLCASSMSSPSGSTYEQYFGPGTRLTVT.

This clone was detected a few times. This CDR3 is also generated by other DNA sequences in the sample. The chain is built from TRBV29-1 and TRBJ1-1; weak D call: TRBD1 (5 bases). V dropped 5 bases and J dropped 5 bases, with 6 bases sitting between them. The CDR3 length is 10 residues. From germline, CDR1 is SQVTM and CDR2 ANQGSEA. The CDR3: CSVRQTEAFF. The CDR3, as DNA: TGCAGCGTTCGACAGACTGAAGCTTTCTTT.

The DNA for the CDR3 is TGCGCCAGCAGCTGGGACAGGGATCAGCCCCAGCATTTT. Protein: CASSWDRDQPQHF. This chain links TRBV4-1 with TRBJ1-5; TRBD1 matches at 9 bases. This CDR3 has 13 residues. Trimming removed 5 bases from V and 5 bases from J; junction bases left unmatched: 1. Germline-derived CDR1 and CDR2 are MGHRA and YSYEKL.

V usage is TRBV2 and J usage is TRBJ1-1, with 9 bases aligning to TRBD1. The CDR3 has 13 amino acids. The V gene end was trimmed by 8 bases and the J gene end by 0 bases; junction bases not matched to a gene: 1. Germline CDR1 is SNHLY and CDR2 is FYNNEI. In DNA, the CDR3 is TGTGCCAGCGGGGACAGGGTGAACACTGAAGCTTTCTTT. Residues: CASGDRVNTEAFF.

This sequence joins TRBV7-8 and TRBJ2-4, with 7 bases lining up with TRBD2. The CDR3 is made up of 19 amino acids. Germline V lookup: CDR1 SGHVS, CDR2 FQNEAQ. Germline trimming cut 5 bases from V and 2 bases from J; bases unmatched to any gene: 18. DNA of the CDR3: TGTGCCAGCAGCCGGAGATTGAAGGCGGGGGACGGAACCAAAAACATTCAGTACTTC. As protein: CASSRRLKAGDGTKNIQYF.

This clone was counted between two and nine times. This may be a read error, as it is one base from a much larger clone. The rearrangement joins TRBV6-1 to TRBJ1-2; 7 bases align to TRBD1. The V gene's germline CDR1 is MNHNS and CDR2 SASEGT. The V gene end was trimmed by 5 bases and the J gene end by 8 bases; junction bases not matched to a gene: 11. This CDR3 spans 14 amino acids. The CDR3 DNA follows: TGTGCCAGCAGTCCCCCCGGGACAGTCTGGGGCTACACCTTC. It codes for CASSPPGTVWGYTF.

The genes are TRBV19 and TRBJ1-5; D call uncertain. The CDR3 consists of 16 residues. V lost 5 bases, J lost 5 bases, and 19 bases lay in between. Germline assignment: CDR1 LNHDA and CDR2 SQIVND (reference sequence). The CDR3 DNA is TGTGCCAGTAGTCTCATAGGTGGAGGGCCAGATCAGCCCCAGCATTTT. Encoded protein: CASSLIGGGPDQPQHF.

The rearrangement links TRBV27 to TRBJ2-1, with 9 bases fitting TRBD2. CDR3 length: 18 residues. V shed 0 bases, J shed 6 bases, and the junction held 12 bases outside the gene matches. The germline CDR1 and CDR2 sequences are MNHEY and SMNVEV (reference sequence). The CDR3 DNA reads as TGTGCCAGCAGTTTATCGGGGACTAGCCGCTCCTGGGGCAATGAGCAGTTCTTC. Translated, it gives CASSLSGTSRSWGNEQFF.

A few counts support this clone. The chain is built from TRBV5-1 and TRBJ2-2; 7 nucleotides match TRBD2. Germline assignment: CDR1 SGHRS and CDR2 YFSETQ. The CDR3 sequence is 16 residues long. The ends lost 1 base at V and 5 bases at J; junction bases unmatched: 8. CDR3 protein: CASSLLAGEVTGELFF. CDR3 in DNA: TGCGCCAGCAGCTTGTTGGCGGGAGAGGTGACCGGGGAGCTGTTTTTT.

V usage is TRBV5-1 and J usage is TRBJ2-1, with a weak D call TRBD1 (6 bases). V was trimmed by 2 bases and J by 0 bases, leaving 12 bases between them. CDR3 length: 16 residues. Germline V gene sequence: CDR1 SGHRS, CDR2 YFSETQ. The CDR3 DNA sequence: TGCGCCAGCAGCTTCGGACAGACAAGCTCCTACAATGAGCAGTTCTTC. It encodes CASSFGQTSSYNEQFF.

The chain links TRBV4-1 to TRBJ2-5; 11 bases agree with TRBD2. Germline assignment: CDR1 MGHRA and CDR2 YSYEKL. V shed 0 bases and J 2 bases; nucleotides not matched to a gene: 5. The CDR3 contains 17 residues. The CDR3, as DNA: TGCGCCAGCAGCCAAGAGAGGACTAGCGGGTCACAAGAGACCCAGTACTTC. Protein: CASSQERTSGSQETQYF.

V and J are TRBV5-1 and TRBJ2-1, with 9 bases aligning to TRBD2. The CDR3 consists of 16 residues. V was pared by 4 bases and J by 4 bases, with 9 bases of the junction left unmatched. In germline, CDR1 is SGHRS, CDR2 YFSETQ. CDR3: CASSPLTTSGYNEQFF. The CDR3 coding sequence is TGCGCCAGCAGCCCGTTGACGACTAGCGGATACAATGAGCAGTTCTTC.

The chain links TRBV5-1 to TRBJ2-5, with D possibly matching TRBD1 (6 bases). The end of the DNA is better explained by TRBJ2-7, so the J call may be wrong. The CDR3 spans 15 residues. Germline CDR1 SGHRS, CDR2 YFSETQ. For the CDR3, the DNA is TGCGCCAGCAGCTTGGGTACAGGGAGTCGGTACGAGCAGTACTTC. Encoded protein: CASSLGTGSRYEQYF.

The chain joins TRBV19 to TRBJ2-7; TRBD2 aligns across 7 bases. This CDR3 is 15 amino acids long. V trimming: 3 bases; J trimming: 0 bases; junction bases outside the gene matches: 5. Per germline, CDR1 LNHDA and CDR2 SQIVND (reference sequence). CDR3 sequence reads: CASSISASGSYEQYF. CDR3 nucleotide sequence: TGTGCCAGTAGTATTTCGGCTAGCGGCTCCTACGAGCAGTACTTC.

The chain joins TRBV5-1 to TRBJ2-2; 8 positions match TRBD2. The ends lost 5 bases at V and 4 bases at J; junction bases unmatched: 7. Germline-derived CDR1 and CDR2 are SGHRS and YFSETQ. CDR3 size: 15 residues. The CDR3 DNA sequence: TGCGCCAGCAGAACTGAAGCGGGAGCCACCGGGGAGCTGTTTTTT. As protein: CASRTEAGATGELFF.

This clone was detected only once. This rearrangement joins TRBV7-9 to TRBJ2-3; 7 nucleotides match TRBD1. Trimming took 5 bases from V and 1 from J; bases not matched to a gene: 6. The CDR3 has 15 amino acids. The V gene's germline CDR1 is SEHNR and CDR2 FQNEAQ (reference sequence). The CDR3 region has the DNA TGTGCCAGCAGCAAGACAGGGACGGGCACAGATACGCAGTATTTT. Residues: CASSKTGTGTDTQYF.

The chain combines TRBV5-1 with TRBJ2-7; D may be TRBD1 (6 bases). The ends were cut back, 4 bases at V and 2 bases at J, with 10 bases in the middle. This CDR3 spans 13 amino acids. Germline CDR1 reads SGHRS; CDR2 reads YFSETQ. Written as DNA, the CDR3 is TGCGCCAGCAGCAGTGGACAGACCTACGAGCAGTACTTC. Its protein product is CASSSGQTYEQYF.

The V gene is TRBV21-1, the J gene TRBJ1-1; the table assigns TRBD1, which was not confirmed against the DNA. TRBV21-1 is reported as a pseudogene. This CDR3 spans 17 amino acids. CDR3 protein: CASSKTSERDSATEAFF. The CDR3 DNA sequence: TGTGCCAGCAGCAAAACAAGTGAACGGGACAGCGCGACTGAAGCTTTCTTT.

The CDR3 coding sequence is TGTGCCAGCAGAGACAGTTACGGGGAGCTGTTTTTT. This gives the protein CASRDSYGELFF. This chain links TRBV25-1 with TRBJ2-2; maybe TRBD1 (5 bases). V was cut by 6 bases and J by 7 bases, with 9 bases left in between. Germline V gene lookup returns CDR1 MGHDK and CDR2 SYGVNS. The CDR3 covers 12 residues.

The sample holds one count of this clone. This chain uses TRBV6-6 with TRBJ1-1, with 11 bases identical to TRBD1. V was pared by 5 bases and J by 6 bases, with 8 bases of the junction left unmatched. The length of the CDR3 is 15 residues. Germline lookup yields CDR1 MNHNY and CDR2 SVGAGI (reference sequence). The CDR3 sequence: CASSLNWGQGAEAFF. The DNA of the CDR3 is TGTGCCAGCAGTCTTAACTGGGGACAGGGGGCTGAAGCTTTCTTT.

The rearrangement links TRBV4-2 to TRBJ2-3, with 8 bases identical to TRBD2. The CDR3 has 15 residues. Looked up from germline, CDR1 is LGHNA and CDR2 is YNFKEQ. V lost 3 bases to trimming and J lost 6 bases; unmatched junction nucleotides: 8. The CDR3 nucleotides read TGTGCCAGCAGCCAGGAAGCGGGAGTTGCGGATACGCAGTATTTT. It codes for CASSQEAGVADTQYF.

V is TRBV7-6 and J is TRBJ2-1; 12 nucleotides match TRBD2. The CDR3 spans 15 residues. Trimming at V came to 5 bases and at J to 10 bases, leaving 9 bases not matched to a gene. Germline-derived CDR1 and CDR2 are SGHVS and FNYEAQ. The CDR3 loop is CASSDPGLAGEEQFF. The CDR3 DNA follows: TGTGCCAGCAGCGATCCGGGACTAGCGGGCGAAGAGCAGTTCTTC.

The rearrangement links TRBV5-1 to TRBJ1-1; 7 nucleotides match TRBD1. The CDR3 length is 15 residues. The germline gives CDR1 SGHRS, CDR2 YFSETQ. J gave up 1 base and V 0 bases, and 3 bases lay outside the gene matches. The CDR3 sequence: CASSLETGKNTEAFF. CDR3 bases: TGCGCCAGCAGCTTGGAGACAGGGAAGAACACTGAAGCTTTCTTT.

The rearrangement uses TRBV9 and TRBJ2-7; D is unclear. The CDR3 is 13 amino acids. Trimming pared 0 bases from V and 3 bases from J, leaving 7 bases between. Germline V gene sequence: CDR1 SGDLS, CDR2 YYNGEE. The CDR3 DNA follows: TGTGCCAGCAGCGTAGCCCCGGGCTACGAGCAGTACTTC. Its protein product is CASSVAPGYEQYF.

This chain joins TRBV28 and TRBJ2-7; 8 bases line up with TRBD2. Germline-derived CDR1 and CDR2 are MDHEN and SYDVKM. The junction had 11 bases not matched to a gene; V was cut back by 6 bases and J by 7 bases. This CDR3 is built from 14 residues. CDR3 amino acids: CASRRSGGAREQYF. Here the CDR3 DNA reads TGTGCCAGCAGAAGGAGCGGGGGAGCTCGGGAGCAGTACTTC.

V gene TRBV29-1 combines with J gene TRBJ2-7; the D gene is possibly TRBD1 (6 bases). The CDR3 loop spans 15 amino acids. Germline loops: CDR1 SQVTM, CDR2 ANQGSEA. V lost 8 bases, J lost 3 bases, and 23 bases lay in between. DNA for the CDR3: TGCAGCCCTTCACAGGGACCTCGCCATATCTACGAGCAGTACTTC. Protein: CSPSQGPRHIYEQYF.

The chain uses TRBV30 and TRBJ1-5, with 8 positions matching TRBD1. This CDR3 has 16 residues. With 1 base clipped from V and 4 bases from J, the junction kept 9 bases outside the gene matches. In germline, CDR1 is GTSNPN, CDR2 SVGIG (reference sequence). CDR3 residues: CAWSGGTGAFNQPQHF. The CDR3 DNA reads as TGTGCCTGGAGTGGGGGGACAGGAGCTTTTAATCAGCCCCAGCATTTT.

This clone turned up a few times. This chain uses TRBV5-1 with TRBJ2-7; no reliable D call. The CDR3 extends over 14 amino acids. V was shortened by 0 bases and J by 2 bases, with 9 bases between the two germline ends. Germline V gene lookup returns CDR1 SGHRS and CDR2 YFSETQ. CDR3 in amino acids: CASSLGSHTYEQYF. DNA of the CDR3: TGCGCCAGCAGCTTGGGCTCACACACCTACGAGCAGTACTTC.

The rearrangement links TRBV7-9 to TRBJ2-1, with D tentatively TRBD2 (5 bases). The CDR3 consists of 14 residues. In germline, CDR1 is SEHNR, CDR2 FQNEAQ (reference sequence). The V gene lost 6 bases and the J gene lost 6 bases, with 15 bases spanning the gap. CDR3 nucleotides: TGTGCCAGCAGGTCTCTACTAGTAGGCAATGAGCAGTTCTTC. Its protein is CASRSLLVGNEQFF.